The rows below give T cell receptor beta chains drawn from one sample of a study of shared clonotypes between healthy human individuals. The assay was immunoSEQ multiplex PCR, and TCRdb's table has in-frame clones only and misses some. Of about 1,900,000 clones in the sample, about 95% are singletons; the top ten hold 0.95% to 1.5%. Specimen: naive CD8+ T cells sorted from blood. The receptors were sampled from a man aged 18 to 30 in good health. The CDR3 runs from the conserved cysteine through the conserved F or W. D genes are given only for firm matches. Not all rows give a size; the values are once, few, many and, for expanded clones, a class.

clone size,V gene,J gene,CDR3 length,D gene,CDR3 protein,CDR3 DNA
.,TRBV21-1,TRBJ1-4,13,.,CASSKPWTGSVIF,TGTGCCAGCAGCAAACCCTGGACAGGGTCAGTCATTTTT
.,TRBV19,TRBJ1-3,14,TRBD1,CASSPSTGGNTIYF,TGTGCCAGTAGTCCCTCGACAGGGGGAAACACCATATATTTT
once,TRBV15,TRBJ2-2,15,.,CATSRIRDITGELFF,TGTGCCACCAGCAGAATTCGGGACATCACCGGGGAGCTGTTTTTT
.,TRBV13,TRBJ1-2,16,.,CASSLYPAAKDLDYTF,TGTGCCAGCAGCTTATACCCGGCAGCCAAGGATTTAGACTACACCTTC
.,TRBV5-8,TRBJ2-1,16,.,CASILRGQNPYNEQFF,TGTGCCAGCATCCTGCGTGGACAGAACCCCTACAATGAGCAGTTCTTC
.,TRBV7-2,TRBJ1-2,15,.,CASSLTAGDGYGYTF,TGTGCCAGCAGCTTAACGGCAGGGGACGGCTATGGCTACACCTTC
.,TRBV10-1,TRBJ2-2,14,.,CASSSGMNTGELFF,TGCGCCAGCAGCTCAGGGATGAACACCGGGGAGCTGTTTTTT
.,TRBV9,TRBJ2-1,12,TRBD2,CASSLAGNEQFF,TGTGCCAGCAGCCTAGCGGGCAATGAGCAGTTCTTC
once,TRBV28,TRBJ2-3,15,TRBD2,CASSFLAGGTDTQYF,TGTGCCAGCAGTTTCCTAGCGGGAGGCACAGATACGCAGTATTTT
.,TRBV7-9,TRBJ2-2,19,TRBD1,CASSSLYDRDRGSPGELFF,TGTGCCAGCAGCTCCCTTTATGACCGGGACAGGGGTTCGCCCGGGGAGCTGTTTTTT
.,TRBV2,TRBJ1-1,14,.,CASRVDSRDTEAFF,TGTGCCAGCAGGGTGGACAGTAGAGACACTGAAGCTTTCTTT
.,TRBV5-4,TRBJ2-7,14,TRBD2,CASTMRGSSYEQYF,TGTGCCAGCACTATGCGGGGGAGCTCCTACGAGCAGTACTTC
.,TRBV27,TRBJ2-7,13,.,CASSLKISYEQYF,TGTGCCAGCAGTTTAAAGATTTCCTACGAGCAGTACTTC
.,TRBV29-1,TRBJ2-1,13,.,CSVEGVTYNEQFF,TGCAGCGTTGAGGGGGTAACCTACAATGAGCAGTTCTTC
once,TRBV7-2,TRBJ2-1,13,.,CASSLVGDNEQFF,TGTGCCAGCAGCTTAGTTGGTGACAATGAGCAGTTCTTC
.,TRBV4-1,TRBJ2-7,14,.,CASSRLQNQVEQYF,TGCGCCAGCAGCCGTTTGCAAAATCAGGTCGAGCAGTACTTC
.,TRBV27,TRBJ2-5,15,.,CASSSPWQGQETQYF,TGTGCCAGCAGTTCCCCTTGGCAGGGCCAAGAGACCCAGTACTTC
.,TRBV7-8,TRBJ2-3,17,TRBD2,CASSWPTSGEPTDTQYF,TGTGCCAGCAGCTGGCCCACTAGCGGGGAACCCACAGATACGCAGTATTTT
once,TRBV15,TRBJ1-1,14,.,CATSRAEGRTEAFF,TGTGCCACCAGCAGGGCTGAGGGAAGAACTGAAGCTTTCTTT
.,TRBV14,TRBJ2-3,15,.,CASSIYRERGDTQYF,TGTGCCAGCAGCATCTACAGGGAGCGTGGAGATACGCAGTATTTT
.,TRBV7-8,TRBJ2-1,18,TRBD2,CASSFTLAGGFIYNEQFF,TGTGCCAGCAGCTTCACACTAGCGGGAGGATTCATCTACAATGAGCAGTTCTTC
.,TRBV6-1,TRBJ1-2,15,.,CASSELQGRNYGYTF,TGTGCCAGCAGTGAATTGCAGGGGAGAAACTATGGCTACACCTTC
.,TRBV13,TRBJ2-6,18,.,CASSLGDGTATGANVLTF,TGTGCCAGCAGCTTAGGAGACGGGACGGCCACTGGGGCCAACGTCCTGACTTTC
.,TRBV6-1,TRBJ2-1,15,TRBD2,CASSRLAGGYNEQFF,TGTGCCAGCAGTAGACTAGCGGGGGGGTACAATGAGCAGTTCTTC
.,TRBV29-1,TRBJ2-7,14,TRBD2,CSAAGLDEIYEQYF,TGCAGCGCCGCGGGACTAGATGAAATCTACGAGCAGTACTTC
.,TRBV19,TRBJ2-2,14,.,CASSMLSATGELFF,TGTGCCAGTAGTATGCTGTCTGCTACCGGGGAGCTGTTTTTT
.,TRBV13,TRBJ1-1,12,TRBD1,CASGDRGAEAFF,TGTGCCAGCGGGGACAGGGGAGCTGAAGCTTTCTTT